This T cell receptor (beta chain) is from a study of early T cells in non-severe SARS-CoV-2 infection. This clonotype showed up many times. TCRdb recomputed calls from the 5' RACE reads with MiXCR, one row per CDR3 protein. This table has around 29,000 distinct CDR3 sequences, over 4.5% appearing once. CDR3 length equals 15 residues. CDR1 is SGHVS, CDR2 FQNEAQ, per germline. The ends lost 1 base at V and 4 bases at J; junction bases unmatched: 6. This TCR was sampled from an adult who was a healthcare worker with PCR-confirmed SARS-CoV-2 infection or an uninfected control (not recorded which). The chain joins TRBV7-8 to TRBJ2-5; 7 bases align to TRBD2. Sequencing was performed on whole blood. CDR3 sequence reads: CASSLGAGAGETQYF. The CDR3 coding sequence is TGTGCCAGCAGCTTAGGGGCGGGAGCAGGAGAGACCCAGTACTTC.